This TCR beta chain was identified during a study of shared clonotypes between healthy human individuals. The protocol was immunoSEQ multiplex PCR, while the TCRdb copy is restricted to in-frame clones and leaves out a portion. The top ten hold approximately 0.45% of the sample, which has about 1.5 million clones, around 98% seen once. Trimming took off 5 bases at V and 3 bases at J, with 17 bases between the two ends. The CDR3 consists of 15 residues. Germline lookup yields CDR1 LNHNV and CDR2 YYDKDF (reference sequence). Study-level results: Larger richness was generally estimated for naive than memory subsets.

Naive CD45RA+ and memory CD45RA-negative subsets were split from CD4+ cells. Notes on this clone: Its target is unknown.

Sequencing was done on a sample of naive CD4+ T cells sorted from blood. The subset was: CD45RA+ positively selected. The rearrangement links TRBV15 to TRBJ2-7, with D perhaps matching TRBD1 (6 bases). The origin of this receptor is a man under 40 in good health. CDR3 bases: TGTGCCACCAGCGGGGGCCTTATGACGATCTACGAGCAGTACTTC. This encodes CATSGGLMTIYEQYF. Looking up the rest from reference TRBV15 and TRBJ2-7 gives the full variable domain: DAMVIQNPRYQVTQFGKPVTLSCSQTLNHNVMYWYQQKSSQAPKLLFHYYDKDFNNEADTPDNFQSRRPNTSFCFLDIRSPGLGDTAMYLCATSGGLMTIYEQYFGPGTRLTVT.